This passage covers 32 T cell receptor beta chains from one sample sequenced in a study of T cell repertoires in Merkel cell carcinoma. This table comes from immunoSEQ multiplex PCR, and its TCRdb copy is limited to in-frame clones, with some not included. The sample records roughly 14,000 clones, roughly 72% being singletons. Sequenced input: tumor tissue. All receptors derive from an adult with Merkel cell carcinoma.

This clone was observed a single time. The rearrangement uses TRBV7-2 and TRBJ2-3; 9 nucleotides agree with TRBD2. The CDR3 covers 15 residues. CDR1 is SGHTA, CDR2 FQGNSA, per germline. V lost 4 bases, J lost 0 bases, and 2 bases stayed unmatched. As DNA, the CDR3 is TGTGCCAGCAGCTCGAGCGGGGGGAGCACAGATACGCAGTATTTT. Protein product: CASSSSGGSTDTQYF.

This clone was counted once. This chain connects TRBV19 to TRBJ2-1; tentative D call: TRBD2 (5 bases). The CDR3 sequence is 15 residues long. The germline V and J ends were trimmed by 8 bases and 0 bases, with 14 bases remaining between them. Germline lookup yields CDR1 LNHDA and CDR2 SQIVND (reference sequence). CDR3 sequence: CASSGSFSSYNEQFF. The CDR3, as DNA: TGTGCCAGTTCTGGGAGTTTCAGCTCCTACAATGAGCAGTTCTTC.

Only one count was recorded for this clone. V gene TRBV28 combines with J gene TRBJ2-3, with D tentatively TRBD1 (5 bases). With 7 bases removed from V and 2 bases from J, the gap between germline ends came to 19 bases. Germline lookup yields CDR1 MDHEN and CDR2 SYDVKM. The CDR3 spans 16 residues. The CDR3 nucleotides are TGTGCCAGCATACTTAAGGTTGGGGCCCTCACAGATACGCAGTATTTT. Protein product: CASILKVGALTDTQYF.

Concerning this clone: Its ends do not fully match the called genes, so a read error is possible. This CDR3 is CASSLYNSEAFF. For the CDR3, the DNA is TGTGCCAGCTCTCTATATAACAGTGAAGCTTTCTTT. The V call is TRBV18, the J call TRBJ1-1; D is undetermined. The germline CDR1 and CDR2 sequences are KGHSH and LQKENI. The CDR3 loop spans 12 amino acids. Full variable domain (missing parts from reference TRBV18 and TRBJ1-1): NAGVMQNPRHLVRRRGQEARLRCSPMKGHSHVYWYRQLPEEGLKFMVYLQKENIIDESGMPKERFSAEFPKEGPSILRIQQVVRGDSAAYFCASSLYNSEAFFGQGTRLTVV.

The V and J genes are TRBV6-1 and TRBJ2-3; D ambiguous. The CDR3 is made up of 16 amino acids. Germline V gives CDR1 MNHNS, CDR2 SASEGT. The V gene lost 4 bases and the J gene lost 2 bases, with 16 bases spanning the gap. The DNA of the CDR3 is TGTGCCAGCAGTGGGGCCCGGGTAGAGGACACAGATACGCAGTATTTT. Protein sequence: CASSGARVEDTDTQYF.

The V and J genes are TRBV5-1 and TRBJ2-5, with 10 nucleotides matching TRBD2. The CDR3 loop spans 18 amino acids. Trimming cost V 5 bases and J 1 base; bases outside gene matches: 14. Germline values: CDR1 SGHRS, CDR2 YFSETQ. The DNA for the CDR3 is TGCGCCAGCAGACTGGAAGGGTCTAGCGGGGGCAGCCAAGAGACCCAGTACTTC. It encodes CASRLEGSSGGSQETQYF.

The rearrangement links TRBV7-2 to TRBJ1-1, with D possibly being TRBD1 (5 bases). With 5 bases removed from V and 7 bases from J, the gap between germline ends came to 14 bases. Germline loops: CDR1 SGHTA, CDR2 FQGNSA. The CDR3 totals 13 residues. Here the CDR3 reads CASSPGTGLEAFF. DNA of the CDR3: TGTGCCAGCAGCCCTGGGACGGGACTTGAAGCTTTCTTT.

The V and J genes are TRBV6-2 or TRBV6-3 and TRBJ2-1; no definite D call. The CDR3 is made up of 13 amino acids. With 4 bases removed from V and 7 bases from J, the gap between germline ends came to 11 bases. Germline values: CDR1 MNHEY, CDR2 SVGEGT. The CDR3 loop reads CASSWGLWNEQFF. The CDR3 coding sequence is TGTGCCAGCAGTTGGGGTCTGTGGAATGAGCAGTTCTTC.

The V and J genes are TRBV15 and TRBJ2-7; the match to TRBD2 covers 12 bases. CDR1 and CDR2 (germline): LNHNV, YYDKDF (reference sequence). The CDR3 consists of 15 residues. With V trimmed by 0 bases and J by 6 bases, 3 bases remained unmatched. The CDR3: CATSREPSGRAEQYF. The CDR3 region has the DNA TGTGCCACCAGCAGAGAGCCTAGCGGGAGGGCCGAGCAGTACTTC.

This clone was detected once. The chain recombines TRBV15 with TRBJ1-2, with D possibly TRBD1 on 5 matching bases. The V end was cut by 1 base, the J end by 4 bases, with 13 bases between. The CDR3 runs 15 residues. Germline V gives CDR1 LNHNV, CDR2 YYDKDF (reference sequence). DNA of the CDR3: TGTGCCACCAGCAGAGGGACAAGCGGCCCCTATGGCTACACCTTC. Translation gives CATSRGTSGPYGYTF.

In DNA, the CDR3 is TGTGCCAGCAGCGCTAACCCGCCGGCTGGGGCCAACGTCCTGACTTTC. It encodes CASSANPPAGANVLTF. The chain uses TRBV9 and TRBJ2-6, with unresolved D. This CDR3 comprises 16 residues. Germline V gives CDR1 SGDLS, CDR2 YYNGEE. Deletions cut 3 bases from V and 2 bases from J, with 12 bases between.

This clone was observed once. The J gene is TRBJ1-1, the V gene TRBV7-2, with a possible D match to TRBD1 (6 bases). The V end was cut by 1 base, the J end by 7 bases, with 13 bases between. In germline, CDR1 is SGHTA, CDR2 FQGNSA. This CDR3 is 14 amino acids long. The CDR3 DNA reads as TGTGCCAGCAGCTTAGACAGGACAGCAGGTGAAGCTTTCTTT. This sequence encodes CASSLDRTAGEAFF.

This clone was recorded once. This chain links TRBV3-1 (or the pseudogene TRBV3-2) with TRBJ1-1; D gene uncertain. The V end lost 1 base, the J end lost 7 bases, and 4 bases lay between the germline ends. The CDR3 totals 11 residues. Germline V lookup: CDR1 LGHDT, CDR2 YNNKEL (reference sequence). In DNA form, the CDR3 reads TGTGCCAGCAGCCAAGGGGGTGAAGCTTTCTTT. Amino acids: CASSQGGEAFF.

The chain is built from TRBV7-9 and TRBJ2-7; D is unclear. The germline gives CDR1 SEHNR, CDR2 FQNEAQ (reference sequence). The ends were cut back, 3 bases at V and 6 bases at J, with 15 bases in the middle. CDR3 length: 14 amino acids. The DNA for the CDR3 is TGTGCCAGCAGCTTGGCCATAGCCTGGGGCGAGCAGTACTTC. Translation gives CASSLAIAWGEQYF.

The rearrangement joins TRBV5-1 to TRBJ2-7; D is uncertain. This CDR3 comprises 15 residues. Deletions cut 0 bases from V and 3 bases from J, with 13 bases between. Germline V CDR1 and CDR2: SGHRS, YFSETQ. The CDR3 coding sequence is TGCGCCAGCAGCTTGGGGGCAACAACGATCTACGAGCAGTACTTC. It specifies CASSLGATTIYEQYF.

CDR3 sequence (DNA): TGCGCCAGCAGCCAAGAACAGGCTAACTATGGCTACACCTTC. Translating gives CASSQEQANYGYTF. The rearrangement joins TRBV4-1 to TRBJ1-2; D possibly corresponds to TRBD1 (5 bases). Deletions cut 0 bases from V and 0 bases from J, with 5 bases between. The germline CDR1 and CDR2 sequences are MGHRA and YSYEKL. CDR3 length: 14 amino acids.

V usage is TRBV19 and J usage is TRBJ1-2; D is uncertain. Trimming pared 3 bases from V and 6 bases from J, leaving 17 bases between. Germline V CDR1 and CDR2: LNHDA, SQIVND (reference sequence). This CDR3 contains 15 residues. The CDR3 spells CASSMRRETSNGYTF. DNA of the CDR3: TGTGCCAGTAGTATGAGGAGGGAGACTTCTAATGGCTACACCTTC.

The chain uses TRBV30 and TRBJ1-6; 8 bases map to TRBD1. CDR3 length equals 14 residues. Germline V gene sequence: CDR1 GTSNPN, CDR2 SVGIG (reference sequence). V was clipped by 3 bases and J by 10 bases; unmatched bases: 8. The CDR3 DNA reads TGTGCCTGGAGGAAGGAGACAGGGGACTCACCCCTCCACTTT. This encodes CAWRKETGDSPLHF.

The chain uses TRBV7-8 and TRBJ2-1, with 15 nucleotides matching TRBD2. Germline values: CDR1 SGHVS, CDR2 FQNEAQ. Trimming at V came to 5 bases and at J to 4 bases, leaving 9 bases not matched to a gene. The CDR3 length is 18 residues. Written as DNA, the CDR3 is TGTGCCAGCAGCACGGGACTAGCGGGAGGCTTCCTTTACAATGAGCAGTTCTTC. Translation: CASSTGLAGGFLYNEQFF.

V gene TRBV27 combines with J gene TRBJ1-1; D is uncertain. From germline, CDR1 is MNHEY and CDR2 SMNVEV (reference sequence). The CDR3 spans 21 residues. V gave up 5 bases and J gave up 1 base, with 32 bases separating them. The CDR3 loop reads CASSPPGRDPLTTPQNTEAFF. CDR3 nucleotides: TGTGCCAGCAGTCCACCTGGGAGAGACCCACTGACCACGCCGCAGAACACTGAAGCTTTCTTT.

CDR3 residues: CASSFPSTTNEKLFF. CDR3 nucleotide sequence: TGTGCCAGCAGCTTCCCCTCGACAACTAATGAAAAACTGTTTTTT. This rearrangement joins TRBV7-9 to TRBJ1-4; D is unresolved. V lost 3 bases, J lost 0 bases, and 8 bases lay in between. The CDR3 length is 15 residues. CDR1 and CDR2 (germline): SEHNR, FQNEAQ (reference sequence). Using reference TRBV7-9 and TRBJ1-4 for the parts outside the CDR3, the full variable domain is DTGVSQNPRHKITKRGQNVTFRCDPISEHNRLYWYRQTLGQGPEFLTYFQNEAQLEKSRLLSDRFSAERPKGSFSTLEIQRTEQGDSAMYLCASSFPSTTNEKLFFGSGTQLSVL.

The chain couples TRBV11-3 to TRBJ2-2; D uncertain. With 0 bases removed from V and 6 bases from J, the gap between germline ends came to 8 bases. The CDR3 length is 14 residues. CDR1 is SGHNT and CDR2 is YENEEA in the germline V gene. CDR3 in amino acids: CASSLDPLSGELFF. CDR3 sequence (DNA): TGTGCCAGCAGCTTAGATCCCCTCTCCGGGGAGCTGTTTTTT.

The chain links TRBV19 to TRBJ2-1; TRBD1 agrees at 9 bases. V lost 6 bases, J lost 6 bases, and 6 bases stayed unmatched. The CDR3 runs to 14 residues. Germline assignment: CDR1 LNHDA and CDR2 SQIVND (reference sequence). CDR3 residues: CASSPGTGFNEQFF. CDR3 sequence (DNA): TGTGCCAGTAGCCCCGGGACAGGGTTCAATGAGCAGTTCTTC.

The chain has TRBV5-5 and TRBJ1-2; D is possibly TRBD1 (5 bases). The CDR3 is made up of 13 amino acids. Germline V CDR1 and CDR2: SGHKS, YYEKEE (reference sequence). With 0 bases removed from V and 8 bases from J, the gap between germline ends came to 11 bases. The CDR3 loop reads CASSLEGARGYTF. For the CDR3, the DNA is TGTGCCAGCAGCTTGGAAGGGGCGCGAGGCTACACCTTC.

The genes are TRBV5-1 and TRBJ2-2, with 10 bases fitting TRBD1. The junction had 9 bases not matched to a gene; V was cut back by 4 bases and J by 6 bases. The CDR3 loop spans 16 amino acids. The germline V gene encodes CDR1 SGHRS and CDR2 YFSETQ. CDR3 sequence: CASSRTGTGASGELFF. The CDR3 nucleotides are TGCGCCAGCAGCCGGACCGGGACAGGGGCTTCCGGGGAGCTGTTTTTT.

V usage is TRBV7-2 and J usage is TRBJ2-1; D possibly corresponds to TRBD2 (7 bases). The V end was cut by 5 bases, the J end by 2 bases, with 16 bases between. This CDR3 spans 16 amino acids. Germline values: CDR1 SGHTA, CDR2 FQGNSA. DNA for the CDR3: TGTGCCAGCAGCCCAGTGGGGGGGCACCCCTACAATGAGCAGTTCTTC. It translates to CASSPVGGHPYNEQFF. The full variable domain, with the rest looked up from reference TRBV7-2 and TRBJ2-1, is GAGVSQSPSNKVTEKGKDVELRCDPISGHTALYWYRQSLGQGLEFLIYFQGNSAPDKSGLPSDRFSAERTGGSVSTLTIQRTQQEDSAVYLCASSPVGGHPYNEQFFGPGTRLTVL.

V gene TRBV2 combines with J gene TRBJ2-1; 9 bases align to TRBD2. V lost 5 bases, J lost 2 bases, and 4 bases stayed unmatched. Per germline, CDR1 SNHLY and CDR2 FYNNEI. This CDR3 is 15 amino acids long. The CDR3 DNA sequence: TGTGCCAGCAGTCTCGCGGGGGGGCCCTACAATGAGCAGTTCTTC. It specifies CASSLAGGPYNEQFF. The variable domain in full, with the rest retrieved from reference TRBV2 and TRBJ2-1, is EPEVTQTPSHQVTQMGQEVILRCVPISNHLYFYWYRQILGQKVEFLVSFYNNEISEKSEIFDDQFSVERPDGSNFTLKIRSTKLEDSAMYFCASSLAGGPYNEQFFGPGTRLTVL.

A note on this clone: One end of the junction is discordant with germline, which a read error may explain. The DNA of the CDR3 is TGTGCTAGGGGTTTGGGCCGGCCCAACGAAGGCGCAGATACGCAGTATTTT. It encodes CARGLGRPNEGADTQYF. This chain uses TRBV12-5 with TRBJ2-3; D unclear. From germline, CDR1 is LGHNT and CDR2 FRNRAP. CDR3 size: 17 residues. Full variable domain (remainder filled in from reference TRBV12-5 and TRBJ2-3): DARVTQTPRHKVTEMGQEVTMRCQPILGHNTVFWYRQTMMQGLELLAYFRNRAPLDDSGMPKDRFSAEMPDATLATLKIQPSEPRDSAVYFCARGLGRPNEGADTQYFGPGTRLTVL.

The genes are TRBV5-1 and TRBJ1-2; tentatively, D is TRBD1 (5 bases). Germline V gene data show CDR1 as SGHRS and CDR2 as YFSETQ. Deletions cut 4 bases from V and 1 base from J, with 8 bases between. CDR3 length equals 13 residues. The CDR3 reads CASSRDVNYGYTF. The CDR3 DNA sequence: TGCGCCAGCAGCAGGGACGTTAACTATGGCTACACCTTC.

The genes are TRBV6-1 and TRBJ1-2; weak D call: TRBD1 (5 bases). Germline loops: CDR1 MNHNS, CDR2 SASEGT. The CDR3 sequence is 14 residues long. Deletions cut 2 bases from V and 8 bases from J, with 15 bases between. In DNA, the CDR3 is TGTGCCAGCAGTGAAACCCTGGGGGGGGTCGGCTACACCTTC. It is translated as CASSETLGGVGYTF.

In nucleotides, the CDR3 is TGTGCCAGCAGCTCCTTCGTGGGGCAGTATTTT. This encodes CASSSFVGQYF. The chain uses TRBV7-6 and TRBJ2-3; no firm D call. The V end was cut by 4 bases, the J end by 11 bases, with 10 bases between. Per germline, CDR1 SGHVS and CDR2 FNYEAQ. The CDR3 covers 11 residues.

CDR3 coding DNA: TGTGCCAGCAGACCTCAGGGGGCTGGGGCCAACGTCCTGACTTTC. Protein sequence: CASRPQGAGANVLTF. The V call is TRBV6-2 or TRBV6-3, the J call TRBJ2-6, with TRBD1 identical over 7 bases. Germline V lookup: CDR1 MNHEY, CDR2 SVGEGT. The CDR3 consists of 15 residues. The V segment lost 6 bases and the J segment 2 bases; nucleotides outside the gene matches: 4.